This TCR beta chain was observed in a study of blood T cell repertoires in COVID-19. Whole-study context: Samples of COVID-19 (acute and convalescent) were obtained from the United States, Italy and Spain. The analysed material was cDNA or gDNA that came from T cells, B-cell-depleted T cells, or PBMCs.

Per the study methods: Amplification of reference gene primers provided the estimated nucleated cell counts. The method was immunoSEQ multiplex PCR; TCRdb's version includes in-frame clones alone and lacks a portion of them. D and trimming were read from the DNA, whereas the V and J calls and clone size are those reported in that table. The sample consists of 160,000 or so clones, roughly 93% of them appearing once. The V end was cut by 8 bases, the J end by 0 bases, with 8 bases between. This CDR3 has 13 residues. Germline V gene lookup returns CDR1 MNHEY and CDR2 SVGAGI. The sequence derives from a man between 18 and 29 years old with acute or convalescent COVID-19. The sequenced material came from peripheral blood. This chain connects TRBV6-5 to TRBJ1-3; tentative D call: TRBD1 (5 bases). This CDR3 is CASQQVSGNTIYF. The DNA for the CDR3 is TGTGCCAGCCAACAGGTCTCTGGAAACACCATATATTTT.